This is a list of T cell receptor beta chains from one sample in a study of T cell changes during pregnancy in multiple sclerosis. Measured with immunoSEQ multiplex PCR; TCRdb has only the in-frame clones, and not every one. This sample has about 44,000 clones; approximately 96% occur once, and the top ten carry roughly 0.9%. Specimen: peripheral blood, collected in the second trimester of pregnancy. The source is a female donor with multiple sclerosis, enrolled in a pregnancy study. The CDR3 runs from the conserved cysteine through the conserved F or W. The D gene is left open where the match is weak. Clone size is stated in some rows and not others, as once, few, many or a class when expanded.

clone_size: -; v_call: TRBV7-6; d_call: TRBD2; j_call: TRBJ2-7; cdr3_aa: CASSPTGGTKQYF; cdr3_nt: TGTGCCAGCAGCCCTACCGGGGGGACTAAGCAGTACTTC
clone_size: once; v_call: TRBV25-1; d_call: TRBD2; j_call: TRBJ2-7; cdr3_aa: CGGGAPYEQYF; cdr3_nt: TGTGGCGGGGGGGCACCTTACGAGCAGTACTTC
clone_size: once; v_call: TRBV19; d_call: -; j_call: TRBJ1-2; cdr3_aa: CASSHRRRPDNYGYTF; cdr3_nt: TGTGCCAGTAGTCATCGGCGGCGACCCGACAACTATGGCTACACCTTC
clone_size: -; v_call: TRBV5-5; d_call: -; j_call: TRBJ2-5; cdr3_aa: CASSLTGLETQYF; cdr3_nt: TGTGCCAGCAGCTTGACAGGGCTAGAGACCCAGTACTTC
clone_size: -; v_call: TRBV7-2; d_call: -; j_call: TRBJ1-3; cdr3_aa: CASSLRQRGNTIYF; cdr3_nt: TGTGCCAGCAGCTTACGACAGAGAGGAAACACCATATATTTT
clone_size: -; v_call: TRBV30; d_call: -; j_call: TRBJ2-7; cdr3_aa: CAWSDGSSYEQYF; cdr3_nt: TGTGCCTGGTCGGACGGGAGCTCCTACGAGCAGTACTTC
clone_size: -; v_call: TRBV7-2; d_call: TRBD2; j_call: TRBJ2-5; cdr3_aa: CASSLVGGSRETQYF; cdr3_nt: TGTGCCAGCAGCTTAGTTGGCGGGAGTAGAGAGACCCAGTACTTC
clone_size: -; v_call: TRBV7-9; d_call: -; j_call: TRBJ1-6; cdr3_aa: CASSAFGGNSPLHF; cdr3_nt: TGTGCCAGCAGCGCGTTCGGAGGTAATTCACCCCTCCACTTT
clone_size: few; v_call: TRBV6-4; d_call: -; j_call: TRBJ2-3; cdr3_aa: CASSSLAGRTDTQYF; cdr3_nt: TGTGCCAGCAGTTCCTTGGCGGGACGTACAGATACGCAGTATTTT
clone_size: once; v_call: TRBV5-5; d_call: TRBD2; j_call: TRBJ2-1; cdr3_aa: CASSPSTGRLLLEQFF; cdr3_nt: TGTGCCAGCAGCCCCTCGACCGGGAGGTTATTGCTTGAGCAGTTCTTC
clone_size: -; v_call: TRBV25-1; d_call: -; j_call: TRBJ1-6; cdr3_aa: CASSEQSTGPLHF; cdr3_nt: TGTGCCAGCAGTGAACAGTCGACAGGACCCCTCCACTTT
clone_size: -; v_call: TRBV27; d_call: -; j_call: TRBJ2-5; cdr3_aa: CASSLSVLGSRETQYF; cdr3_nt: TGTGCCAGCAGTTTATCCGTCCTCGGGAGTCGGGAGACCCAGTACTTC
clone_size: few; v_call: TRBV7-9; d_call: TRBD2; j_call: TRBJ2-5; cdr3_aa: CASSSGLAGGQETQYF; cdr3_nt: TGTGCCAGCAGCTCGGGACTAGCGGGCGGCCAAGAGACCCAGTACTTC
clone_size: -; v_call: TRBV6-1; d_call: -; j_call: TRBJ2-7; cdr3_aa: CASSETAGTTYEQYF; cdr3_nt: TGTGCCAGCAGTGAAACGGCGGGGACCACCTACGAGCAGTACTTC
clone_size: -; v_call: TRBV6-1; d_call: TRBD1; j_call: TRBJ1-6; cdr3_aa: CASSAPDRANSPLHF; cdr3_nt: TGTGCCAGCAGTGCCCCGGACAGGGCTAATTCACCCCTCCACTTT
clone_size: once; v_call: TRBV4-1; d_call: -; j_call: TRBJ2-5; cdr3_aa: CASSLTASQETQYF; cdr3_nt: TGCGCCAGCAGCCTCACAGCAAGCCAAGAGACCCAGTACTTC
clone_size: few; v_call: TRBV30; d_call: -; j_call: TRBJ1-1; cdr3_aa: CAWSFGVNTEAFF; cdr3_nt: TGTGCCTGGAGTTTCGGAGTGAACACTGAAGCTTTCTTT
clone_size: -; v_call: TRBV7-9; d_call: -; j_call: TRBJ2-1; cdr3_aa: CASSPIEQFF; cdr3_nt: TGTGCCAGCAGCCCAATTGAGCAGTTCTTC
clone_size: -; v_call: TRBV30; d_call: TRBD1; j_call: TRBJ1-4; cdr3_aa: CAWRRRDSREKLFF; cdr3_nt: TGTGCCTGGCGACGCCGGGACAGTCGTGAAAAACTGTTTTTT
clone_size: -; v_call: TRBV6-1; d_call: TRBD1; j_call: TRBJ1-2; cdr3_aa: CASRDTGGASGYTF; cdr3_nt: TGTGCCAGCAGGGACACAGGGGGCGCGTCTGGCTACACCTTC
clone_size: -; v_call: TRBV6-5; d_call: -; j_call: TRBJ1-1; cdr3_aa: CASRTGNTEAFF; cdr3_nt: TGTGCCAGCAGAACAGGAAACACTGAAGCTTTCTTT
clone_size: -; v_call: TRBV6-5; d_call: -; j_call: TRBJ1-1; cdr3_aa: CATGHGEGTEAFF; cdr3_nt: TGTGCCACGGGACACGGAGAGGGTACTGAAGCTTTCTTT
clone_size: -; v_call: TRBV6-5; d_call: -; j_call: TRBJ2-2; cdr3_aa: CASSYFGDTGELFF; cdr3_nt: TGTGCCAGCAGTTACTTCGGGGACACCGGGGAGCTGTTTTTT